The 25 T cell receptor beta chains presented below share a single source sample, sequenced in a study of blood T cell repertoires in COVID-19. Here immunoSEQ multiplex PCR was the method, and the copy in TCRdb shows in-frame clones only, minus some. The sample has some 27,000 clones, around 89% seen once. The specimen was peripheral blood. These receptors were obtained from a human donor in a cohort sampled during active COVID-19.

The chain employs TRBV3-1 (or the pseudogene TRBV3-2) and TRBJ1-4; TRBD1 might be the D (6 bases). Germline V gene sequence: CDR1 LGHDT, CDR2 YNNKEL (reference sequence). The V and J ends lost 4 bases and 5 bases respectively, with 11 bases between them. The CDR3 consists of 14 residues. The CDR3 sequence: CASSPGDGNEKLFF. The CDR3 bases are TGTGCCAGCAGCCCAGGGGATGGAAATGAAAAACTGTTTTTT.

The rearrangement uses TRBV6-2 or TRBV6-3 and TRBJ1-5, with TRBD1 identical over 7 bases. V lost 0 bases, J lost 2 bases, and 4 bases stayed unmatched. Germline CDR1 reads MNHEY; CDR2 reads SVGEGT. The CDR3 length is 16 residues. In nucleotides, the CDR3 is TGTGCCAGCAGTTACTCGAGGGGGCGCGGCAATCAGCCCCAGCATTTT. It translates to CASSYSRGRGNQPQHF.

The V call is TRBV4-3, the J call TRBJ2-1; possible D gene TRBD2, 5 bases. Trimming pared 6 bases from V and 3 bases from J, leaving 15 bases between. This CDR3 is built from 15 residues. Germline V gene data show CDR1 as LGHNA and CDR2 as YSLEER. CDR3 nucleotides: TGCGCCAGCAGGACTAACCTCGAAAGCTACAATGAGCAGTTCTTC. It is translated as CASRTNLESYNEQFF.

The chain links TRBV7-9 to TRBJ2-3, with D unresolved. The CDR3 sequence is 14 residues long. Germline CDR1 and CDR2: SEHNR and FQNEAQ (reference sequence). With 5 bases removed from V and 0 bases from J, the gap between germline ends came to 9 bases. The CDR3 nucleotides read TGTGCCAGCAGCCCCCCCGGGAGCACAGATACGCAGTATTTT. Residues: CASSPPGSTDTQYF.

The V call is TRBV7-2, the J call TRBJ2-1; D is unresolved. The CDR3 contains 14 residues. Germline CDR1 is SGHTA and CDR2 is FQGNSA. V lost 2 bases and J lost 4, with 9 bases in between. CDR3 amino acids: CASSLRTQYNEQFF. CDR3 nucleotide sequence: TGTGCCAGCAGCTTACGCACTCAATACAATGAGCAGTTCTTC.

The CDR3 DNA is TGTGCCAGCAGCTTGTTCCAGTCCTACGAGCAGTACTTC. Amino acids: CASSLFQSYEQYF. The chain employs TRBV11-1 and TRBJ2-7; D gene ambiguous. The V end lost 3 bases, the J end lost 1 base, and 7 bases lay between the germline ends. Germline CDR1 SGHAT, CDR2 FQDESV (reference sequence). The CDR3 spans 13 residues. The variable domain in full, with the rest retrieved from reference TRBV11-1 and TRBJ2-7, is EAEVAQSPRYKITEKSQAVAFWCDPISGHATLYWYRQILGQGPELLVQFQDESVVDDSQLPKDRFSAERLKGVDSTLKIQPAELGDSAMYLCASSLFQSYEQYFGPGTRLTVT.

The chain couples TRBV11-2 to TRBJ1-2; D not resolved. The CDR3 extends over 12 amino acids. Trimming shortened V by 9 bases and J by 2 bases, and 10 bases separated the two germline ends. Germline-derived CDR1 and CDR2 are SGHAT and FQNNGV. This CDR3 is CASSRQNYGYTF. The DNA for the CDR3 is TGTGCCAGTTCGAGGCAGAACTATGGCTACACCTTC.

The rearrangement links TRBV2 to TRBJ2-3; D is perhaps TRBD1 (5 bases). The V gene's germline CDR1 is SNHLY and CDR2 FYNNEI. There are 14 residues in the CDR3. The V gene lost 8 bases and the J gene lost 3 bases, with 15 bases spanning the gap. CDR3 DNA: TGTGCCAGCTGGGGCGACTGGAATACAGATACGCAGTATTTT. The encoded protein is CASWGDWNTDTQYF.

This rearrangement joins TRBV6-5 to TRBJ2-3; 13 bases align to TRBD2. CDR1 MNHEY and CDR2 SVGAGI come from the germline V gene. The V and J ends lost 6 bases and 5 bases, in that order; junction bases with no gene match: 5. The CDR3 is 15 amino acids. CDR3 loop: CASRPTSGGGDTQYF. The CDR3 nucleotides are TGTGCCAGCAGACCTACTAGCGGGGGGGGAGATACGCAGTATTTT.

The gene calls are TRBV6-5 and TRBJ1-6; 7 bases agree with TRBD1. Per the germline V gene, CDR1 is MNHEY and CDR2 is SVGAGI. The CDR3 length is 14 residues. V shed 4 bases, J shed 7 bases, and the junction held 4 bases outside the gene matches. CDR3 sequence reads: CASSWGQLNSPLHF. CDR3 in DNA: TGTGCCAGCAGTTGGGGACAGCTAAATTCACCCCTCCACTTT.

This chain connects TRBV11-2 to TRBJ1-2, with no clear D. The CDR3 has 15 residues. Trimming stripped 3 bases from V and 8 bases from J, with 19 bases between. Germline V gene data show CDR1 as SGHAT and CDR2 as FQNNGV. This chain's CDR3 is CASSFIGFAEEGYTF. Here the CDR3 DNA reads TGTGCCAGCAGCTTTATCGGCTTCGCGGAGGAAGGCTACACCTTC.

This rearrangement joins TRBV18 to TRBJ1-3, with 10 bases lining up with TRBD1. V shed 3 bases, J shed 5 bases, and the junction held 7 bases outside the gene matches. CDR3 length: 16 residues. Looked up from germline, CDR1 is KGHSH and CDR2 is LQKENI. CDR3 coding DNA: TGTGCCAGCTCACCCGTTACGACAGGGGGCAGAAACACCATATATTTT. It codes for CASSPVTTGGRNTIYF.

V gene TRBV6-2 or TRBV6-3 combines with J gene TRBJ2-5; 15 bases agree with TRBD2. With 2 bases clipped from V and 5 bases from J, the junction kept 9 bases outside the gene matches. The CDR3 extends over 18 amino acids. Germline CDR1 MNHEY, CDR2 SVGEGT. CDR3 protein: CASSYPKGLAGGRETQYF. In nucleotides, the CDR3 is TGTGCCAGCAGTTACCCGAAGGGACTAGCGGGGGGACGGGAGACCCAGTACTTC.

The chain couples TRBV27 to TRBJ1-2, with D possibly matching TRBD1 (6 bases). With 1 base removed from V and 6 bases from J, the gap between germline ends came to 12 bases. There are 14 residues in the CDR3. CDR1 MNHEY and CDR2 SMNVEV come from the germline V gene (reference sequence). The CDR3: CASSLWGGGNGYTF. CDR3 DNA sequence: TGTGCCAGCAGTTTATGGGGGGGCGGCAATGGCTACACCTTC.

The chain employs TRBV10-3 and TRBJ1-1; D not certain. Germline-derived CDR1 and CDR2 are ENHRY and SYGVKD. This CDR3 has 13 amino acids. V gave up 6 bases and J gave up 3 bases, with 11 bases separating them. CDR3 residues: CAIRTDGDTEAFF. The CDR3 DNA reads as TGTGCCATCAGGACCGACGGAGACACTGAAGCTTTCTTT.

The rearrangement uses TRBV27 and TRBJ2-3; 7 bases align to TRBD2. This CDR3 comprises 14 residues. V gave up 2 bases and J gave up 8 bases; unmatched junction bases: 7. CDR1 is MNHEY and CDR2 is SMNVEV in the germline V gene (reference sequence). Here the CDR3 reads CASSLGVKRGTQYF. The CDR3 region has the DNA TGTGCCAGCAGTTTAGGGGTAAAGCGGGGTACGCAGTATTTT.

The DNA for the CDR3 is TGTGCCAGCAGCACGGACACAATAGGGGCCGGGGAGCTGTTTTTT. Translated, it gives CASSTDTIGAGELFF. The J gene is TRBJ2-2, the V gene TRBV7-6; TRBD1 is a possible D gene (5 bases). The CDR3 runs to 15 residues. Trimming cost V 5 bases and J 6 bases, with 16 bases left between them. The germline gives CDR1 SGHVS, CDR2 FNYEAQ.

The CDR3 coding sequence is TGTGCCAGCAGCGTAACAGGGATCAACACTGAAGCTTTCTTT. Encoded protein: CASSVTGINTEAFF. V gene TRBV9 combines with J gene TRBJ1-1, with D perhaps matching TRBD1 (6 bases). CDR3 length: 14 residues. Germline CDR1 SGDLS, CDR2 YYNGEE. Trimming cost V 1 base and J 2 bases, with 9 bases left between them.

As DNA, the CDR3 is TGCGCCAGCAGCTTAAGCTTTACGGACAGGGGTGGCAAGCAGTACTTC. It codes for CASSLSFTDRGGKQYF. The chain employs TRBV5-1 and TRBJ2-7; 9 nucleotides agree with TRBD1. CDR1 and CDR2 (germline): SGHRS, YFSETQ. CDR3 size: 16 residues. After removal of 2 bases from V and 8 bases from J, the junction contained 14 bases not matched to a gene.

V gene TRBV2 combines with J gene TRBJ2-1; 11 positions agree with TRBD2. This CDR3 spans 14 amino acids. The J segment lost 7 bases and the V segment lost 4 bases, leaving 3 bases of the junction unmatched. CDR1 is SNHLY, CDR2 FYNNEI, per germline. The chain's CDR3 is CASSVAGGMNEQFF. The DNA of the CDR3 is TGTGCCAGCAGTGTAGCGGGGGGGATGAATGAGCAGTTCTTC. The full variable domain, rest sourced from reference TRBV2 and TRBJ2-1, is EPEVTQTPSHQVTQMGQEVILRCVPISNHLYFYWYRQILGQKVEFLVSFYNNEISEKSEIFDDQFSVERPDGSNFTLKIRSTKLEDSAMYFCASSVAGGMNEQFFGPGTRLTVL.

The V call is TRBV19, the J call TRBJ1-5; D remains ambiguous. The CDR3 loop spans 16 amino acids. The germline V and J ends were trimmed by 1 base and 0 bases, with 10 bases remaining between them. CDR1 and CDR2 from the germline V gene are LNHDA and SQIVND (reference sequence). CDR3 sequence (DNA): TGTGCCAGTAGTATAGGGAGAGATTTTAGCAATCAGCCCCAGCATTTT. Its protein product is CASSIGRDFSNQPQHF.

The genes are TRBV6-5 and TRBJ1-2; 10 positions match TRBD1. From germline, CDR1 is MNHEY and CDR2 SVGAGI. This CDR3 is 15 amino acids long. The trim removed 5 bases at V and 2 bases at J, leaving 5 bases unmatched. Here the CDR3 reads CASSPRDRGNYGYTF. In DNA form, the CDR3 reads TGTGCCAGCAGTCCCCGGGACAGGGGCAACTATGGCTACACCTTC.

The rearrangement links TRBV29-1 to TRBJ1-2; the match to TRBD1 covers 11 bases. The ends lost 6 bases at V and 4 bases at J; junction bases unmatched: 1. CDR3 length: 12 amino acids. CDR1 is SQVTM and CDR2 is ANQGSEA in the germline V gene. CDR3: CSVGQGGYGYTF. The DNA for the CDR3 is TGCAGCGTGGGACAGGGGGGCTATGGCTACACCTTC.

The V and J genes are TRBV4-1 and TRBJ2-5, with TRBD2 as a possible D gene (5 bases). This CDR3 contains 14 residues. V dropped 3 bases and J dropped 2 bases, with 10 bases sitting between them. Germline V gene data show CDR1 as MGHRA and CDR2 as YSYEKL. The DNA for the CDR3 is TGCGCCAGCAGCCAGGACTGGACGCAAGAGACCCAGTACTTC. Translation gives CASSQDWTQETQYF.

The chain employs TRBV5-4 and TRBJ2-7; 7 nucleotides align to TRBD1. J lost 6 bases, V lost 2 bases, and 8 bases had no gene match. CDR1 is SGHNT, CDR2 YYREEE, per germline (reference sequence). This CDR3 contains 14 residues. For the CDR3, the DNA is TGTGCCAGCAGCTTCTCCGGGACAGCCTCCGAGCAGTACTTC. Its protein is CASSFSGTASEQYF.